This entry lists 21 T cell receptor beta chains sequenced from one sample in a study of blood T cells in healthy people across ages. Primed by a sample-barcoded 5' primer and a J-beta primer mix, a second PCR proceeded for about 7 to 11 cycles. TCRdb reanalysed the 5' RACE reads using MiXCR and keeps one entry per CDR3 protein. The sample includes 850,000 to 1,000,000 distinct CDR3 sequences, roughly half seen only once; the top ten take about a fifth. The source material was blood. The source of these receptors is a woman aged 60-75 years in good health.

Comments on this clonotype: The junction and the germline gene differ at one end; a read error may be behind it. This chain connects TRBV10-3 to TRBJ2-7; D may be TRBD2 (6 bases). Germline V CDR1 and CDR2: ENHRY, SYGVKD. The CDR3 contains 14 residues. In DNA, the CDR3 is TGCTCCACCCAAGGACTAACTGCCTCTGGCGAGCAGTACTTC. This translates into CSTQGLTASGEQYF.

V usage is TRBV12-3 or TRBV12-4 and J usage is TRBJ2-4; TRBD2 aligns across 7 bases. This CDR3 comprises 13 residues. Unmatched junction bases numbered 5, after V lost 6 bases and J lost 6 bases. CDR3 region: CASRIAGINIQYF. In DNA, the CDR3 is TGTGCCAGCAGAATAGCGGGTATAAACATTCAGTACTTC.

This clonotype turned up a few times. The chain is built from TRBV7-2 and TRBJ2-3, with TRBD1 matching 7 bases. Trimming at V came to 5 bases and at J to 0 bases, leaving 2 bases not matched to a gene. The CDR3 loop spans 14 amino acids. Germline V CDR1 and CDR2: SGHTA, FQGNSA. CDR3 in DNA: TGTGCCAGCAGCGCGGACAGGAGCACAGATACGCAGTATTTT. Translation gives CASSADRSTDTQYF.

The chain combines TRBV4-1 with TRBJ1-1; D unclear. Trimming took 3 bases from V and 1 from J, leaving 18 bases between them. CDR3 length: 17 amino acids. The germline V gene encodes CDR1 MGHRA and CDR2 YSYEKL. DNA of the CDR3: TGCGCCAGCAGCCACCAGGACTCCCGACGCCAGAACACTGAAGCTTTCTTT. This translates into CASSHQDSRRQNTEAFF.

V and J are TRBV3-1 and TRBJ2-2; 7 bases are a match to TRBD1. Germline assignment: CDR1 LGHDT and CDR2 YNNKEL (reference sequence). The CDR3 contains 13 residues. J gave up 7 bases and V 6 bases, and 5 bases lay outside the gene matches. The CDR3 DNA sequence: TGTGCCAGCAGACCAACAGGGGTCGGGGAGCTGTTTTTT. It is translated as CASRPTGVGELFF. The entire variable domain, with the rest obtained from reference TRBV3-1 and TRBJ2-2, is as follows: DTAVSQTPKYLVTQMGNDKSIKCEQNLGHDTMYWYKQDSKKFLKIMFSYNNKELIINETVPNRFSPKSPDKAHLNLHINSLELGDSAVYFCASRPTGVGELFFGEGSRLTVL.

This chain uses TRBV5-1 with TRBJ2-7; maybe TRBD2 (6 bases). Germline assignment: CDR1 SGHRS and CDR2 YFSETQ. This CDR3 contains 19 residues. Trimming left V 1 base short and J 3 bases short, with 26 bases between. This CDR3 reads CASSLSFGSRTNDYYEQYF. CDR3 sequence (DNA): TGCGCCAGCAGCTTGTCGTTCGGGAGTCGGACGAATGATTACTACGAGCAGTACTTC.

This clonotype appeared many times. The rearrangement uses TRBV29-1 and TRBJ2-5; a weak D match, TRBD2 (6 bases). This CDR3 has 12 amino acids. Germline values: CDR1 SQVTM, CDR2 ANQGSEA. V lost 7 bases to trimming and J lost 9 bases, with 18 bases between them. The CDR3 protein is CSAIRDSDSQYF. In nucleotides, the CDR3 is TGCAGCGCGATCCGGGACTCCGACTCCCAGTACTTC.

This rearrangement joins TRBV11-2 to TRBJ2-7; 9 bases agree with TRBD2. The junction had 11 bases not matched to a gene; V was cut back by 3 bases and J by 5 bases. From germline, CDR1 is SGHAT and CDR2 FQNNGV. The CDR3 totals 16 residues. Here the CDR3 DNA reads TGTGCCAGCAGCTTTCTCTGGGGCGGGAGGGCGCACGAGCAGTACTTC. This sequence encodes CASSFLWGGRAHEQYF.

This clonotype came up a few times. The chain uses TRBV4-1 and TRBJ2-4; D tentatively fits TRBD1 or TRBD2 (5 bases each). The germline V and J ends were trimmed by 4 bases and 1 base, with 11 bases remaining between them. CDR1 and CDR2 (germline): MGHRA, YSYEKL. The CDR3 loop spans 15 amino acids. CDR3 sequence: CASSPSWDAKNIQYF. CDR3 nucleotides: TGCGCCAGCAGCCCGTCTTGGGACGCCAAAAACATTCAGTACTTC.

The CDR3 coding sequence is TGCAGCATCAGCAGGGTTGGGGGAGATACGCAGTATTTT. Translation gives CSISRVGGDTQYF. The chain recombines TRBV29-1 with TRBJ2-3, with D tentatively TRBD1 or TRBD2 (5 bases each). V was shortened by 8 bases and J by 5 bases, with 17 bases between the two germline ends. The germline gives CDR1 SQVTM, CDR2 ANQGSEA. The CDR3 consists of 13 residues.

The CDR3 region is CASRKGIDTQYF. For the CDR3, the DNA is TGCGCCAGCCGGAAGGGGATAGATACGCAGTATTTT. The rearrangement links TRBV5-1 to TRBJ2-3; D might be TRBD1 (5 bases). V was pared by 7 bases and J by 5 bases, with 11 bases between. The CDR3 has 12 amino acids. CDR1 is SGHRS and CDR2 is YFSETQ in the germline V gene.

As to this clonotype: Compared with germline, one end of the junction differs, possibly owing to a read error. The gene calls are TRBV20-1 and TRBJ2-1, with TRBD2 identical over 10 bases. This CDR3 comprises 14 residues. Per germline, CDR1 DFQATT and CDR2 SNEGSKA (reference sequence). The CDR3 DNA is TGCAGTGCTAGTGATAGCGGGAGGCACAATGAGCGGTTCTTC. This translates into CSASDSGRHNERFF.

A few counts support this clonotype. The rearrangement uses TRBV14 and TRBJ2-5; TRBD2 matches 12 bases. This CDR3 spans 15 amino acids. CDR1 SGHDN and CDR2 FVKESK come from the germline V gene. With V trimmed by 5 bases and J by 2 bases, 3 bases remained unmatched. DNA of the CDR3: TGTGCCAGCAGCAGACTAGCGGGAGTACAAGAGACCCAGTACTTC. Protein sequence: CASSRLAGVQETQYF.

About this clonotype: Its ends do not fully match the called genes, so a read error is possible. CDR3 bases: TGTGACAGCAGCCAAAGACAGGCACAGACCCAGTACTTC. It translates to CDSSQRQAQTQYF. The chain is built from TRBV4-2 and TRBJ2-5; possible D gene TRBD1, 6 bases. The length of the CDR3 is 13 residues. Per the germline V gene, CDR1 is LGHNA and CDR2 is YNFKEQ.

This clonotype was detected only a few times. The chain uses TRBV10-3 and TRBJ2-5, with 8 bases matching TRBD2. V trimming: 2 bases; J trimming: 2 bases; junction bases outside the gene matches: 1. Germline V gives CDR1 ENHRY, CDR2 SYGVKD. This CDR3 comprises 14 residues. The CDR3 loop is CAISEAGGQETQYF. The CDR3 nucleotides read TGTGCCATCAGTGAGGCGGGGGGACAAGAGACCCAGTACTTC.

This clonotype has just a few counts. The chain joins TRBV5-1 to TRBJ2-1; D gene uncertain. V shed 1 base and J shed 0 bases, with 8 bases lying between them. The CDR3 totals 15 residues. The germline CDR1 and CDR2 sequences are SGHRS and YFSETQ. DNA for the CDR3: TGCGCCAGCAGCTTGAGCAGAACCTCCTACAATGAGCAGTTCTTC. Protein sequence: CASSLSRTSYNEQFF.

V is TRBV6-1 and J is TRBJ2-4; no reliable D call. Per the germline V gene, CDR1 is MNHNS and CDR2 is SASEGT. This CDR3 spans 14 amino acids. The V and J ends lost 4 bases and 2 bases respectively, with 9 bases between them. The CDR3 protein is CASSAGLTKNIQYF. The CDR3 nucleotides are TGTGCCAGCAGTGCCGGTCTGACCAAAAACATTCAGTACTTC.

The CDR3 region is CASREGGNNEQFF. CDR3 coding DNA: TGTGCCAGCAGAGAGGGAGGGAACAATGAGCAGTTCTTC. The chain combines TRBV28 with TRBJ2-1; 7 bases align to TRBD2. Germline lookup yields CDR1 MDHEN and CDR2 SYDVKM. The CDR3 consists of 13 residues. The junction had 4 bases not matched to a gene; V was cut back by 6 bases and J by 5 bases.

The chain joins TRBV20-1 to TRBJ1-2; 9 bases agree with TRBD1. CDR1 and CDR2 (germline): DFQATT, SNEGSKA (reference sequence). This CDR3 has 15 residues. J gave up 5 bases and V 3 bases, and 10 bases lay outside the gene matches. The CDR3 spells CSASMAGQGSYGYTF. The CDR3 DNA reads as TGCAGTGCTAGTATGGCGGGACAGGGCTCTTATGGCTACACCTTC.

The rearrangement uses TRBV20-1 and TRBJ2-1; 7 nucleotides match TRBD2. This CDR3 region has 14 residues. CDR1 DFQATT and CDR2 SNEGSKA come from the germline V gene (reference sequence). J gave up 8 bases and V 4 bases, and 11 bases lay outside the gene matches. The CDR3 DNA reads TGCAGTGCTATGCAGGCGGGAGTGTTTTATGAGCAGTTCTTC. It is translated as CSAMQAGVFYEQFF.

The chain links TRBV19 to TRBJ2-3; 7 bases match TRBD2. CDR3 length: 16 amino acids. CDR1 is LNHDA and CDR2 is SQIVND in the germline V gene (reference sequence). V lost 0 bases, J lost 4 bases, and 7 bases stayed unmatched. The CDR3, as DNA: TGTGCCAGTAGTATAGATCAGGCTAGCGGTCCAGATACGCAGTATTTT. Its translation is CASSIDQASGPDTQYF.